This is a list of T cell receptor beta chains from one sample in a study of human T cells and chemical hapten exposure. MiXCR was run by TCRdb on the RACE reads, yielding one entry per CDR3 protein. Here the sample spans approximately 91,000 distinct CDR3 sequences, 11% being singletons. The sample in question was whole blood, obtained in connection with sensitization to the hapten diphenylcyclopropenone (DPC). These receptor sequences come from a young man with alopecia areata. Some clones in this sample may be carry-over from other donors' samples. Each CDR3 is given with its conserved first and last residue. Each record gives: V gene, CDR3 protein.

TRBV19 | CASSMGPGRNTEAFF
TRBV28 | CASSQGTAPITYEQYF
TRBV20-1 | CSGMENTEAFF
TRBV15 | CATSFQGATNEKLFF
TRBV11-2 | CASSSNRYETQYF
TRBV7-2 | CASSLNQGSQAKNIQYF
TRBV14 | CASSQMETVIYGYTF
TRBV7-9 | CASTPNSGNTIYF
TRBV3-1 | CASSQGKDEQYF
TRBV20-1 | CSARELYSYEQYF
TRBV12-3/TRBV12-4 | CASSSGQGIREKLFF
TRBV20-1 | CSAEGSNYGYTF
TRBV29-1 | CSVQLLPGPETQYF
TRBV19 | CASSIWRQGGDTQYF
TRBV6-2/TRBV6-3 | CASSYPGLAGYEQYF
TRBV6-2/TRBV6-3 | CASSYTSLIRYTF
TRBV24-1 | CATSDLQFPDTQYF
TRBV19 | CASSTNWGYEQYF
TRBV29-1 | CSVRTDVGSPLHF
TRBV7-6 | CASSPVGGETQYF
TRBV7-2 | CASATGNQPQHF
TRBV9 | CASSVEGVTGELFF
TRBV5-1 | CASSPGRVLSYEQYF
TRBV28 | CASSFGGRNQPQHF
TRBV7-9 | CASSLVRGNYTF
TRBV4-1 | CASSQVSDGWTEAFF
TRBV20-1 | CSASPSRSPLHF
TRBV3-1 | CASSQMGSAAKNIQYF
TRBV7-8 | CASSLGRINQPQHF
TRBV28 | CASRDTDLLNYGYTF
TRBV11-2 | CASSLVGATTYEQYF
TRBV6-1 | CASTRDYQNIQYF
TRBV28 | CASSSDGRTRF
TRBV10-3 | CAARHPGGEQFF